The 2 T cell receptor beta chains listed next were all sequenced from one sample in a study of T cells in Graves' hyperthyroidism and ophthalmopathy. There were TCR beta CDR3 regions amplified from RNA transcripts. The HTBI primer set served for first-round RT-PCR of the TCR CDR3. TCRdb re-called the multiplex PCR reads through MiXCR, storing one row per CDR3 protein. Here the sample spans around 350,000 distinct CDR3 sequences, more than 15% being singletons. Input material: blood. Receptors were obtained from a woman under 30 with Graves' hyperthyroidism that later progressed to Graves' ophthalmopathy.

This clonotype was seen ten or more times. V and J are TRBV20-1 and TRBJ2-2, with TRBD2 matching 9 bases. Germline V gene sequence: CDR1 DFQATT, CDR2 SNEGSKA (reference sequence). V dropped 0 bases and J dropped 4; count of bases not matched to a gene: 6. This CDR3 contains 16 residues. The CDR3 here is CSARDPGLARTGELFF. DNA for the CDR3: TGCAGTGCTAGAGATCCGGGACTAGCACGCACCGGGGAGCTGTTTTTT.

This sequence joins TRBV6-2 or TRBV6-3 and TRBJ2-2, with D possibly being TRBD1 or TRBD2 (5 bases each). The CDR3 covers 13 residues. V was shortened by 10 bases and J by 6 bases, with 15 bases between the two germline ends. Germline CDR1 and CDR2: MNHEY and SVGEGT. CDR3 amino acids: CATYPRGPGELFF. DNA of the CDR3: TGTGCCACTTACCCGAGGGGACCCGGGGAGCTGTTTTTT.